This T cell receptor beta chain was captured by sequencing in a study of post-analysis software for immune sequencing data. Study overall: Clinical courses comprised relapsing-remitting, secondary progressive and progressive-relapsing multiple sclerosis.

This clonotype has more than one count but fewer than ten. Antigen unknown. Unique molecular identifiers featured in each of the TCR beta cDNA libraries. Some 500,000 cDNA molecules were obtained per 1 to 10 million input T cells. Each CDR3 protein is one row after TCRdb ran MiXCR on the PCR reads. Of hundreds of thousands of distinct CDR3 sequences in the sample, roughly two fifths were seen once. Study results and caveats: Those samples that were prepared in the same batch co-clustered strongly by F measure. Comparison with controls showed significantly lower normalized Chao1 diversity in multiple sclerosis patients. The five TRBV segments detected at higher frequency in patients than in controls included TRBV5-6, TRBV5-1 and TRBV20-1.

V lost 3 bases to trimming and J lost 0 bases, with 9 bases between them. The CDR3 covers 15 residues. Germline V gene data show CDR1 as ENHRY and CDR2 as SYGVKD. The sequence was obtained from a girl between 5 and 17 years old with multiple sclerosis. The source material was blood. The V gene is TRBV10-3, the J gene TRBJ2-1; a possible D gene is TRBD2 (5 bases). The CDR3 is CAISDLGSSYNEQFF. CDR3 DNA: TGTGCCATCAGTGACCTGGGGAGCTCCTACAATGAGCAGTTCTTC.